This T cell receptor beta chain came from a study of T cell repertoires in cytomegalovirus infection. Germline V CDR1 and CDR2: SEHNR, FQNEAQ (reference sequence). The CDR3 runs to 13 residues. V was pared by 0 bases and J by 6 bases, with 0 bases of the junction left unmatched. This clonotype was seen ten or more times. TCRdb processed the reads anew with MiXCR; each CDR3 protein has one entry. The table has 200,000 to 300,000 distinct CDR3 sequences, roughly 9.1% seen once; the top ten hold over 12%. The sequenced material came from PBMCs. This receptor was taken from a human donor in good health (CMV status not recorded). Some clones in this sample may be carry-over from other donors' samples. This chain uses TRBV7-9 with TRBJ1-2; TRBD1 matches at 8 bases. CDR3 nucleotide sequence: TGTGCCAGCAGCTTAGCGGACAGGGATGGCTACACCTTC. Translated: CASSLADRDGYTF.